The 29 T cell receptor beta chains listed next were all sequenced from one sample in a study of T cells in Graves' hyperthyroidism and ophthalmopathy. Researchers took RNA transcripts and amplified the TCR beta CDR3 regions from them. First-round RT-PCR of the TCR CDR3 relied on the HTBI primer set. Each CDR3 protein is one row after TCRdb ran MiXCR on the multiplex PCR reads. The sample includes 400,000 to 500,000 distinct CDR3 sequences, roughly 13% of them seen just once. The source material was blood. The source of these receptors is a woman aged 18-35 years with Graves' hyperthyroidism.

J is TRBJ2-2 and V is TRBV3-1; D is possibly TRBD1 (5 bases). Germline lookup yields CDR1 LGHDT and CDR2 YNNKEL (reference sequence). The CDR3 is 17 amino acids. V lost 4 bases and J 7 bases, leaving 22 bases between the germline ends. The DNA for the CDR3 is TGTGCCAGCAGCCTCAACCAGGGAAGAAGAGTCAACGGGGAGCTGTTTTTT. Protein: CASSLNQGRRVNGELFF.

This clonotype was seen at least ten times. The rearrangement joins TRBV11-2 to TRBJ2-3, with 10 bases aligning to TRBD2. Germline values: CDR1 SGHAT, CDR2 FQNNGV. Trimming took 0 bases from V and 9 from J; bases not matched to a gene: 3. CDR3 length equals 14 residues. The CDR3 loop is CASSLEPSGRTQYF. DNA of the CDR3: TGTGCCAGCAGCTTAGAACCTAGCGGGAGAACGCAGTATTTT.

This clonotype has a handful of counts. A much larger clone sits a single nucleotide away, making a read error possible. In DNA, the CDR3 is TGCACCAGCAGCACGAGACAGGGGGCGAGAAACAATGAGCAGTTCTTC. Translation: CTSSTRQGARNNEQFF. J is TRBJ2-1 and V is TRBV5-1, with TRBD1 matching over 10 bases. The CDR3 is made up of 16 amino acids. Germline CDR1 SGHRS, CDR2 YFSETQ.

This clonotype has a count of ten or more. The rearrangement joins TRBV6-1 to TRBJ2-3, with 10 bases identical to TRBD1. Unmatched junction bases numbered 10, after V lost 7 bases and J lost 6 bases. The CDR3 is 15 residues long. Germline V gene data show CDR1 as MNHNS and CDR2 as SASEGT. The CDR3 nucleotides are TGTGCCAGCAAGCGAGCCAGACAGGGGGCGGATACGCAGTATTTT. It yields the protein CASKRARQGADTQYF.

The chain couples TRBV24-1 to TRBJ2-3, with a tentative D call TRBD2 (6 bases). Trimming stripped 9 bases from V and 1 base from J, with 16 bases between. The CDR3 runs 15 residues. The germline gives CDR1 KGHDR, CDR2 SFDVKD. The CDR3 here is CATSAGTWGTDTQYF. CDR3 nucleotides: TGTGCCACCTCTGCCGGGACTTGGGGCACAGATACGCAGTATTTT.

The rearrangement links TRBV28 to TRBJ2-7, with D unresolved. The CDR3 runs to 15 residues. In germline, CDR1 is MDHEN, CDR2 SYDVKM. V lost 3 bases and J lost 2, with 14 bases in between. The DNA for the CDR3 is TGTGCCAGCAGTTTGGGTTTCTCGGCCACCTACGAGCAGTACTTC. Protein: CASSLGFSATYEQYF.

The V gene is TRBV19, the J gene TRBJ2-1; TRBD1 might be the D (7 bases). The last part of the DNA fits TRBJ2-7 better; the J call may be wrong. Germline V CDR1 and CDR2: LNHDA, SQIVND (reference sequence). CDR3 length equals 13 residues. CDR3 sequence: CASSRRDSREQYF. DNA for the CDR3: TGTGCCAGTAGTAGGCGGGACAGCCGCGAGCAGTACTTC.

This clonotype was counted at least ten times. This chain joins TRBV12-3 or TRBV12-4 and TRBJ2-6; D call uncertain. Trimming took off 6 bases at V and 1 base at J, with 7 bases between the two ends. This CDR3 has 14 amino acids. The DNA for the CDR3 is TGTGCCAGCAGGGGTGTTTCTGGGGCCAACGTCCTGACTTTC. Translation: CASRGVSGANVLTF.

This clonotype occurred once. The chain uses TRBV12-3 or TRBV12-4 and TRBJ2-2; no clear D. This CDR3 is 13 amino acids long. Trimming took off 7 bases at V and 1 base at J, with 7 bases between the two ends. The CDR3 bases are TGTGCCAGCAACATACAGAACACCGGGGAGCTGTTTTTT. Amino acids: CASNIQNTGELFF.

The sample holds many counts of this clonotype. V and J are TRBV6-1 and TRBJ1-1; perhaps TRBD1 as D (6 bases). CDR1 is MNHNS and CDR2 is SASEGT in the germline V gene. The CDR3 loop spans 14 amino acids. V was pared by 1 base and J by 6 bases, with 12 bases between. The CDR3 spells CASSEVQGVSEAFF. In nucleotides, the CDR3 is TGTGCCAGCAGTGAAGTACAGGGAGTCTCTGAAGCTTTCTTT.

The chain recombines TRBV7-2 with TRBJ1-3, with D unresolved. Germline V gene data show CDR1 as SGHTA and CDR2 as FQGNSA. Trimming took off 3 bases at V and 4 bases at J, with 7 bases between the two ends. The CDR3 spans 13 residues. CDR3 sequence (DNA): TGTGCCAGCAGCTTGGGTTGGGGAAACACCATATATTTT. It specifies CASSLGWGNTIYF.

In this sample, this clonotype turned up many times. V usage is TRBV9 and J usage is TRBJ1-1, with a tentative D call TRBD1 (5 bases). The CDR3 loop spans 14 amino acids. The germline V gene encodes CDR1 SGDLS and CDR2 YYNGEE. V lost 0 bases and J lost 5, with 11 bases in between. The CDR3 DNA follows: TGTGCCAGCAGCGTAGCTTTGGGGGATACTGAAGCTTTCTTT. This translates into CASSVALGDTEAFF.

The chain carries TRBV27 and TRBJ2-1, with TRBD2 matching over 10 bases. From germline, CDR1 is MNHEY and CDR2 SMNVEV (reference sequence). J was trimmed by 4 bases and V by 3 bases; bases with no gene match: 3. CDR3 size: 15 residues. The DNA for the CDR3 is TGTGCCAGCAGTTTCGGGACTAGCGTTTACAATGAGCAGTTCTTC. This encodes CASSFGTSVYNEQFF.

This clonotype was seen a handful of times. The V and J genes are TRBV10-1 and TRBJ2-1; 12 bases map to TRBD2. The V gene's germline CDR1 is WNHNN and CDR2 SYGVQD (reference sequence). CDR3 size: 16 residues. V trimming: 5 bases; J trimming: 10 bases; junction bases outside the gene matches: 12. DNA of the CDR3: TGCGCCAGCAGTCCCCAGGGGCTAGCGGGGGGGTGGGAGCAGTTCTTC. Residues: CASSPQGLAGGWEQFF.

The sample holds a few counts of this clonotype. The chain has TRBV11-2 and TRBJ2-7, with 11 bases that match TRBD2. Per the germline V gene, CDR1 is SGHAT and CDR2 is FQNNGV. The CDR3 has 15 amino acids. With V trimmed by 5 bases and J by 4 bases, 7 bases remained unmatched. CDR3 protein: CASSPAGTSGYEQYF. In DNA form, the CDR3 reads TGTGCCAGCAGCCCTGCTGGGACTAGCGGTTACGAGCAGTACTTC.

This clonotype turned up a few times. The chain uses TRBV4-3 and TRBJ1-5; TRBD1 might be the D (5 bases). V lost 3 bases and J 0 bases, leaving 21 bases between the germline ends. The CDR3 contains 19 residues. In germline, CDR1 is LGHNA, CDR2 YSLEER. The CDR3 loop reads CASSQKIGTGPYSNQPQHF. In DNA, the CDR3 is TGCGCCAGCAGCCAGAAGATCGGTACAGGTCCATATAGCAATCAGCCCCAGCATTTT.

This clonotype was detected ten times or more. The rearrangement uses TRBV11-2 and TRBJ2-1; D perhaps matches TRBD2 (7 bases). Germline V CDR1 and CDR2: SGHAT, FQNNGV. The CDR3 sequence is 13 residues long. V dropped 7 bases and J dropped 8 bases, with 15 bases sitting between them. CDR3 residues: CASTEPGGYEQFF. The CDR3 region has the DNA TGTGCCAGCACCGAGCCGGGGGGCTATGAGCAGTTCTTC.

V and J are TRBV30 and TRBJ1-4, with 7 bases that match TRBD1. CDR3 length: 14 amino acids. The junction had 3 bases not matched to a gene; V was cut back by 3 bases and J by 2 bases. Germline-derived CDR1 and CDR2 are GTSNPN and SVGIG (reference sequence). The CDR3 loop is CAWSRDSTNEKLFF. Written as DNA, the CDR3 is TGTGCCTGGAGCAGGGACAGCACTAATGAAAAACTGTTTTTT.

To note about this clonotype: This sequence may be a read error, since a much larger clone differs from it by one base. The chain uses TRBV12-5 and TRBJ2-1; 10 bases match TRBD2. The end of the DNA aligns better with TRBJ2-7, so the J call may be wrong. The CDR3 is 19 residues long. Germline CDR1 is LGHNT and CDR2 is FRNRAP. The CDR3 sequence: CASGLTPGLAGVHYNEQYF. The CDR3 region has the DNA TGTGCTAGTGGTTTGACCCCTGGTCTAGCGGGAGTTCATTACAATGAGCAGTACTTC.

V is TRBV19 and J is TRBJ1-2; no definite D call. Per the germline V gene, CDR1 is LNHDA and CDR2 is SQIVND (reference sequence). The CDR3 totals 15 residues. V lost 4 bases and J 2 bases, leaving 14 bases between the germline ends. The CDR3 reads CASSNFGVGNYGYTF. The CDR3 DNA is TGTGCCAGTAGTAATTTCGGGGTGGGGAACTATGGCTACACCTTC. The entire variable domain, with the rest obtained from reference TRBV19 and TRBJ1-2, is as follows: DGGITQSPKYLFRKEGQNVTLSCEQNLNHDAMYWYRQDPGQGLRLIYYSQIVNDFQKGDIAEGYSVSREKKESFPLTVTSAQKNPTAFYLCASSNFGVGNYGYTFGSGTRLTVV.

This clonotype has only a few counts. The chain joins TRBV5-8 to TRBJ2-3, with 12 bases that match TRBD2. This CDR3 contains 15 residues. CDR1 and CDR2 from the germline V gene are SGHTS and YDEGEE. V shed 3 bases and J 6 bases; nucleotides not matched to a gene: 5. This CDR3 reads CASSWRLAGVDTQYF. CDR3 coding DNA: TGTGCCAGCAGCTGGCGACTAGCGGGAGTGGATACGCAGTATTTT.

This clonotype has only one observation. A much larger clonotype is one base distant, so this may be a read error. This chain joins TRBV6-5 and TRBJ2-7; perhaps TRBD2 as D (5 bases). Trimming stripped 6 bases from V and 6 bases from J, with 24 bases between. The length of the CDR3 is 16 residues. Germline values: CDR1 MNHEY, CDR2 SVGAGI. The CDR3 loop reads CASSLAGGRVICEQYF. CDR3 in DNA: TGTGCCAGCAGCTTAGCTGGTGGGCGGGTGATCTGCGAGCAGTACTTC.

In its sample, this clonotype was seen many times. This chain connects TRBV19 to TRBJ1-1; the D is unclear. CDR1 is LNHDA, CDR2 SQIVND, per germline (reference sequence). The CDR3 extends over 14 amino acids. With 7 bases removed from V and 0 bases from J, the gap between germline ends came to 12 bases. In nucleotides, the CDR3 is TGTGCCAGTAAAACCTTGGATCTGAACACTGAAGCTTTCTTT. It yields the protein CASKTLDLNTEAFF. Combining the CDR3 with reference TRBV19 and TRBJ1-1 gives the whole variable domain DGGITQSPKYLFRKEGQNVTLSCEQNLNHDAMYWYRQDPGQGLRLIYYSQIVNDFQKGDIAEGYSVSREKKESFPLTVTSAQKNPTAFYLCASKTLDLNTEAFFGQGTRLTVV.

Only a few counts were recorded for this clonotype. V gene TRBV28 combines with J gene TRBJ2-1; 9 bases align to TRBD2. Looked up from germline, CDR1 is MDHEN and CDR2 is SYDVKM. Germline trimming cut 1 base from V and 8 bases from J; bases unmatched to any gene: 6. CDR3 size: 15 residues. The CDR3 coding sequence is TGTGCCAGCAGTTTATTCCCAGCGGGAGGCGATGAGCAGTTCTTC. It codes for CASSLFPAGGDEQFF.

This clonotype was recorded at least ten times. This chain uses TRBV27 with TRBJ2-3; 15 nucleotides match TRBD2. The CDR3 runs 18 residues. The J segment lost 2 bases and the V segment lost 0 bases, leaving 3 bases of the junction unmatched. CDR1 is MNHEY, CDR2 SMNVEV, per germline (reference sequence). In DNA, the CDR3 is TGTGCCAGCAGTTTATCCGGGACTAGCGGGAGGACCACAGATACGCAGTATTTT. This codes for CASSLSGTSGRTTDTQYF.

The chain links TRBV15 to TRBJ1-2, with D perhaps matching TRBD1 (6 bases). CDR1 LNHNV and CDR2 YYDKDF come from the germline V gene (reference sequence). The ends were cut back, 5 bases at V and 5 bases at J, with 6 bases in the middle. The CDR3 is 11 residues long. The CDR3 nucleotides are TGTGCCACCAGCGACAGGTATGGCTACACCTTC. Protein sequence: CATSDRYGYTF. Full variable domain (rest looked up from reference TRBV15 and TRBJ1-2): DAMVIQNPRYQVTQFGKPVTLSCSQTLNHNVMYWYQQKSSQAPKLLFHYYDKDFNNEADTPDNFQSRRPNTSFCFLDIRSPGLGDTAMYLCATSDRYGYTFGSGTRLTVV.

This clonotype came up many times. In DNA, the CDR3 is TGTGCCAGCAGGGCCACAGGGGGCAAAGAGCAGTTCTTC. The encoded protein is CASRATGGKEQFF. The chain joins TRBV28 to TRBJ2-1; 9 positions agree with TRBD1. After removal of 6 bases from V and 10 bases from J, the junction contained 7 bases not matched to a gene. The CDR3 is 13 residues long. CDR1 and CDR2 from the germline V gene are MDHEN and SYDVKM.

The CDR3 region has the DNA TGTGCCAGCAGCCAGGCCGGTCCCGGGACAGGGTACTACGAGCAGTACTTC. This sequence encodes CASSQAGPGTGYYEQYF. The V gene is TRBV3-1, the J gene TRBJ2-7, with 9 bases identical to TRBD1. The V segment lost 3 bases and the J segment 3 bases; nucleotides outside the gene matches: 12. The CDR3 runs 17 residues. The V gene's germline CDR1 is LGHDT and CDR2 YNNKEL (reference sequence).

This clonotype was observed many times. The CDR3 nucleotides are TGTGCCAGCAGTTCCGCGGGGAGGAATGAGCAGTTCTTC. Encoded protein: CASSSAGRNEQFF. This chain joins TRBV7-3 and TRBJ2-1; possible D gene TRBD2, 6 bases. The CDR3 has 13 amino acids. The germline CDR1 and CDR2 sequences are SGHTA and FQGTGA. The germline V and J ends were trimmed by 6 bases and 7 bases, with 13 bases remaining between them. Complete variable domain (other parts from reference TRBV7-3 and TRBJ2-1): GAGVSQTPSNKVTEKGKYVELRCDPISGHTALYWYRQSLGQGPEFLIYFQGTGAADDSGLPNDRFFAVRPEGSVSTLKIQRTERGDSAVYLCASSSAGRNEQFFGPGTRLTVL.